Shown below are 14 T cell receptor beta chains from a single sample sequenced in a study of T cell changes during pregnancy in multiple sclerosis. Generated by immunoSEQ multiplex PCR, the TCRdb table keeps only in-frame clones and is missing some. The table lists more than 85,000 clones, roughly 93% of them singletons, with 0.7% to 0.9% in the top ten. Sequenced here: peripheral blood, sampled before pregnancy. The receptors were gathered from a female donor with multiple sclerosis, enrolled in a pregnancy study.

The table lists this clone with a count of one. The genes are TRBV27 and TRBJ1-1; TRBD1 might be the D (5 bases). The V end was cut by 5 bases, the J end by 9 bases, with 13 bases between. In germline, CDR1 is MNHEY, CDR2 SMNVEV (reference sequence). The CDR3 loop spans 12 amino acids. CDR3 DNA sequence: TGTGCCAGCAGTCGGCCAGGGATGAAAGCTTTCTTT. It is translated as CASSRPGMKAFF.

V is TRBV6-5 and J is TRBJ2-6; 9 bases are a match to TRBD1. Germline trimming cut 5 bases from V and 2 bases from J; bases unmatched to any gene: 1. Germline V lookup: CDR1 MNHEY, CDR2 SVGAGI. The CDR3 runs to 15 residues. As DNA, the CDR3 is TGTGCCAGCAGTGGGGACAGGGCTGGGGCCAACGTCCTGACTTTC. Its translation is CASSGDRAGANVLTF.

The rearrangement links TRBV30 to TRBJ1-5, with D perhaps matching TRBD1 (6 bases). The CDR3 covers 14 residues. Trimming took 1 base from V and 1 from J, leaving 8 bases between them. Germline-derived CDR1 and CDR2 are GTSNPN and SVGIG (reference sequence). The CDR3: CAWSAGQSNQPQHF. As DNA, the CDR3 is TGTGCCTGGAGTGCAGGACAGAGCAATCAGCCCCAGCATTTT.

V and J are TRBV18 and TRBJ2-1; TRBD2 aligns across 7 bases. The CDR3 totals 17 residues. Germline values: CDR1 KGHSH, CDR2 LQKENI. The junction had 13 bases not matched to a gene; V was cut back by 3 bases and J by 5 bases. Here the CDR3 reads CASSPMLASGSNNEQFF. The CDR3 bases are TGTGCCAGCTCACCTATGTTGGCTAGCGGATCCAACAATGAGCAGTTCTTC.

CDR3 region: CASRTGGWEQYF. DNA for the CDR3: TGTGCCAGCAGAACAGGGGGATGGGAGCAGTACTTC. The chain is built from TRBV27 and TRBJ2-7; 8 bases are shared with TRBD1. CDR3 size: 12 residues. The junction had 5 bases not matched to a gene; V was cut back by 6 bases and J by 7 bases. In germline, CDR1 is MNHEY, CDR2 SMNVEV (reference sequence).

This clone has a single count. The CDR3: CASSQDRTSFQETQYF. The CDR3 nucleotides read TGTGCCAGCAGCCAAGACAGGACTAGCTTCCAAGAGACCCAGTACTTC. The V and J genes are TRBV4-2 and TRBJ2-5; TRBD2 matches at 8 bases. V lost 0 bases to trimming and J lost 1 base; unmatched junction nucleotides: 4. The CDR3 spans 16 residues. Germline CDR1 LGHNA, CDR2 YNFKEQ.

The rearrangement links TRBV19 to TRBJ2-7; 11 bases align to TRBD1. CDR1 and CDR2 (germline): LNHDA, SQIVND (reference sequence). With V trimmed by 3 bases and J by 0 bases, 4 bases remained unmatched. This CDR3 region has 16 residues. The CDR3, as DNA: TGTGCCAGTAGTATCGCCGGGACAGGGGGCTCCTACGAGCAGTACTTC. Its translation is CASSIAGTGGSYEQYF. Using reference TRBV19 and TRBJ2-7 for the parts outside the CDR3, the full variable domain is DGGITQSPKYLFRKEGQNVTLSCEQNLNHDAMYWYRQDPGQGLRLIYYSQIVNDFQKGDIAEGYSVSREKKESFPLTVTSAQKNPTAFYLCASSIAGTGGSYEQYFGPGTRLTVT.

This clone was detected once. For the CDR3, the DNA is TGCGCCAGCAGTGAGGCCCTGACAGGGGGCACTAACTATGGCTACACCTTC. Protein: CASSEALTGGTNYGYTF. The J gene is TRBJ1-2, the V gene TRBV10-2; 10 bases line up with TRBD1. CDR1 is WSHSY, CDR2 SAAADI, per germline. With 2 bases clipped from V and 0 bases from J, the junction kept 6 bases outside the gene matches. The CDR3 extends over 17 amino acids.

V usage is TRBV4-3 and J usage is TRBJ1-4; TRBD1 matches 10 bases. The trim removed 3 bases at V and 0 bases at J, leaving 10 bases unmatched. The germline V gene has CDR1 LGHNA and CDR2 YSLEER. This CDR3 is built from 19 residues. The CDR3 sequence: CASSQGDRGRITTNEKLFF. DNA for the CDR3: TGCGCCAGCAGCCAGGGGGACAGGGGAAGGATTACAACTAATGAAAAACTGTTTTTT.

The CDR3 here is CASSPGLAGGGTEQFF. The CDR3, as DNA: TGCGCCAGCAGCCCCGGCCTAGCGGGAGGGGGAACTGAGCAGTTCTTC. The chain carries TRBV5-1 and TRBJ2-1; 12 bases match TRBD2. The ends lost 4 bases at V and 9 bases at J; junction bases unmatched: 11. This CDR3 contains 16 residues. The germline V gene has CDR1 SGHRS and CDR2 YFSETQ.

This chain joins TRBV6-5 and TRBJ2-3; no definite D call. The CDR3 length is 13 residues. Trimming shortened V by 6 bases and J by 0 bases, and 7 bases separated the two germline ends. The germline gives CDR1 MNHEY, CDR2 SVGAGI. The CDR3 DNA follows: TGTGCCAGCAGACAACAAAGCACAGATACGCAGTATTTT. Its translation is CASRQQSTDTQYF.

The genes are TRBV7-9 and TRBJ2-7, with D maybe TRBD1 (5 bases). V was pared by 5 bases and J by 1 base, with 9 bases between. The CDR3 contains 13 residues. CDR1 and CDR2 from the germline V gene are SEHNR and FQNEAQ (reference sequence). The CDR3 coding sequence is TGTGCCAGCAGCCCACGACAGTCCTACGAGCAGTACTTC. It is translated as CASSPRQSYEQYF.

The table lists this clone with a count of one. CDR3 loop: CASSSITRNTGELFF. CDR3 coding DNA: TGTGCCAGCAGCTCAATAACAAGGAACACCGGGGAGCTGTTTTTT. This chain connects TRBV7-2 to TRBJ2-2; D call uncertain. The CDR3 covers 15 residues. The ends were cut back, 4 bases at V and 1 base at J, with 10 bases in the middle. Germline assignment: CDR1 SGHTA and CDR2 FQGNSA.

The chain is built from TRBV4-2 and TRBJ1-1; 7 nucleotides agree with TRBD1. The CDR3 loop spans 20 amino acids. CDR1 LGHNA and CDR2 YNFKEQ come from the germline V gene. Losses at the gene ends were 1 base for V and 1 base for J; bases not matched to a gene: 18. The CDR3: CASSQGYPLGLTGPNTEAFF. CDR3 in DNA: TGTGCCAGCAGCCAAGGTTACCCACTCGGGTTGACAGGGCCGAACACTGAAGCTTTCTTT.